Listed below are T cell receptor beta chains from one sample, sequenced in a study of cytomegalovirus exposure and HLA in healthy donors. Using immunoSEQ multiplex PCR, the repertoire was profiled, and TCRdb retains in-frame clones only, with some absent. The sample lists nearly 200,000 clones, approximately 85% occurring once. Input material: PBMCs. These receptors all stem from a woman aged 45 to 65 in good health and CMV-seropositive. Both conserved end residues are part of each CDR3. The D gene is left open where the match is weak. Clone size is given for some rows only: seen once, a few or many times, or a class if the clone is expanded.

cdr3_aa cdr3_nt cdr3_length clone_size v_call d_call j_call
CASSLHGEAYEQYF TGTGCCAGCAGTTTGCACGGAGAGGCCTACGAGCAGTACTTC 14 . TRBV27 . TRBJ2-7
CASRTSGGSTDTQYF TGTGCCAGTAGGACGAGCGGGGGGAGCACAGATACGCAGTATTTT 15 . TRBV19 TRBD2 TRBJ2-3
CASSLDSPRGLGGELFF TGTGCCAGCAGCTTAGACTCACCCAGGGGGCTTGGCGGGGAGCTGTTTTTT 17 . TRBV7-2 TRBD1 TRBJ2-2
CASSYGEGYTF TGTGCCAGCAGTTACGGGGAGGGGTACACCTTC 11 few TRBV25-1 . TRBJ1-2
CASSDANTGSEQFF TGTGCCAGCAGTGACGCGAATACAGGGAGTGAGCAGTTCTTC 14 . TRBV6-4 . TRBJ2-1
CAISGVGTINEQFF TGTGCCATCAGTGGAGTTGGGACAATCAATGAGCAGTTCTTC 14 few TRBV10-3 . TRBJ2-1
CASSQEGAWGGYTF TGCGCCAGCAGCCAAGAGGGGGCCTGGGGAGGCTACACCTTC 14 . TRBV4-1 . TRBJ1-2
CASSLDGTTHEQYF TGTGCCAGCAGCTTAGACGGGACTACCCACGAGCAGTACTTC 14 . TRBV7-9 TRBD2 TRBJ2-7
CASRGGATYEQYF TGTGCCAGCAGGGGCGGGGCTACCTACGAGCAGTACTTC 13 few TRBV7-8 . TRBJ2-7
CAWKLDGINEKLVF TGTGCCTGGAAACTGGACGGGATCAATGAAAAACTGGTTTTT 14 . TRBV30 . TRBJ1-4
CSSSLRGQPQHF TGTTCCAGCAGCCTTAGGGGCCAGCCCCAGCATTTT 12 . TRBV7-9 . TRBJ1-5
CASSPAGQETQYF TGTGCCAGCTCACCGGCAGGGCAAGAGACCCAGTACTTC 13 few TRBV18 . TRBJ2-5
CASSPPSVDTGELFF TGCGCCAGCAGCCCCCCCAGCGTGGACACCGGGGAGCTGTTTTTT 15 . TRBV5-1 . TRBJ2-2
CASSLLGYEQFF TGTGCCAGCAGCTTATTGGGCTACGAGCAGTTCTTC 12 . TRBV7-2 . TRBJ2-1